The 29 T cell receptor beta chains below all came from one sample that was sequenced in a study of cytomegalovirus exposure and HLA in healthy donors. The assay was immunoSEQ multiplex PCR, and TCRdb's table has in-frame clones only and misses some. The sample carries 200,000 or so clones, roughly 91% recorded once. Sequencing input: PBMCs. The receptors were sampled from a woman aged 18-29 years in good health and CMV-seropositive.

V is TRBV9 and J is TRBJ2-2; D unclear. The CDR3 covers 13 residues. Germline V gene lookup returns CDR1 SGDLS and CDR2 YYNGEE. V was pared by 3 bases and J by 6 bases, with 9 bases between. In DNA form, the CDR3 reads TGTGCCAGCAGCGCCTGGCCCCCCGGGGAGCTGTTTTTT. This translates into CASSAWPPGELFF.

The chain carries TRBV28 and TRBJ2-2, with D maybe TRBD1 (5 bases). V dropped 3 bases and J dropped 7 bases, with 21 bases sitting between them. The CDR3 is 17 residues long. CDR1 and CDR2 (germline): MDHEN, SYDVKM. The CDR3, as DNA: TGTGCCAGCAGTTTGGTGTTTAGCAGGGTTCATGGCGGGGAGCTGTTTTTT. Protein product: CASSLVFSRVHGGELFF.

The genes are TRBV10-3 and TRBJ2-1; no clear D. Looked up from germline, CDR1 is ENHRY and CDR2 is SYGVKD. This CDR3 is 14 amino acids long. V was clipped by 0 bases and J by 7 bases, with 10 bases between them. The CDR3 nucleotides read TGTGCCATCAGTGAGTCTCAGGTCCAGAATGAGCAGTTCTTC. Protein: CAISESQVQNEQFF.

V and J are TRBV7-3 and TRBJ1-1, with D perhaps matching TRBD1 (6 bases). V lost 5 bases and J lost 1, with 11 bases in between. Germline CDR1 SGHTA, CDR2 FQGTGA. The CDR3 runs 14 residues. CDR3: CASSPGQRNTEAFF. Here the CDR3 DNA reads TGTGCCAGCAGCCCTGGACAGAGGAACACTGAAGCTTTCTTT.

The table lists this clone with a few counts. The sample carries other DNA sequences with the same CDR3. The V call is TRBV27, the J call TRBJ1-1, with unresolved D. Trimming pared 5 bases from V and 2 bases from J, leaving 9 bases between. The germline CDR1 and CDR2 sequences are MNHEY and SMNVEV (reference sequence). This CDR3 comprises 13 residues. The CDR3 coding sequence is TGTGCCAGCAGTCTTACTGGTAACACTGAAGCTTTCTTT. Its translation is CASSLTGNTEAFF.

The CDR3 DNA sequence: TGTGCCAGCAGCCTCGCGGGGGGGGGCTACACCTTC. It codes for CASSLAGGGYTF. This chain joins TRBV9 and TRBJ1-2; D may be TRBD1 (5 bases). The germline gives CDR1 SGDLS, CDR2 YYNGEE. The CDR3 consists of 12 residues. Trimming took off 4 bases at V and 8 bases at J, with 12 bases between the two ends.

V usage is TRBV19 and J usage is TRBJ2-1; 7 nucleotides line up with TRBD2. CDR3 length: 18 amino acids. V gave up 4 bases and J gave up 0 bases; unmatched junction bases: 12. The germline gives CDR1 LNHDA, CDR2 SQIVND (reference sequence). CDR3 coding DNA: TGTGCCAGTAGTAGTGGATCTAGCGGATATTCCTCCTACAATGAGCAGTTCTTC. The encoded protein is CASSSGSSGYSSYNEQFF.

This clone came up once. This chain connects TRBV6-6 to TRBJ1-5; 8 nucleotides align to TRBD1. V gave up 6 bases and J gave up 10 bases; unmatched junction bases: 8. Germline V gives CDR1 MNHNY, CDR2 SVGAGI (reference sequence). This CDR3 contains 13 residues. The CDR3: CASRDREVGPQHF. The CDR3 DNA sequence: TGTGCCAGCAGGGACAGGGAAGTGGGACCCCAGCATTTT.

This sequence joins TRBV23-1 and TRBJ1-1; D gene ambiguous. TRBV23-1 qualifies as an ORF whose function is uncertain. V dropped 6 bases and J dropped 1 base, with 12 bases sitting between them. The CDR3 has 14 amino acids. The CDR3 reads CASRLRRKNTEAFF. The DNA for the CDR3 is TGCGCCAGCAGACTAAGACGGAAGAACACTGAAGCTTTCTTT.

The CDR3 region is CASGPNGDGGYEQYF. For the CDR3, the DNA is TGTGCCAGCGGCCCTAATGGCGACGGAGGATACGAGCAGTACTTC. The V call is TRBV9, the J call TRBJ2-7, with D maybe TRBD2 (5 bases). Germline assignment: CDR1 SGDLS and CDR2 YYNGEE. V was cut by 7 bases and J by 4 bases, with 21 bases left in between. This CDR3 spans 15 amino acids.

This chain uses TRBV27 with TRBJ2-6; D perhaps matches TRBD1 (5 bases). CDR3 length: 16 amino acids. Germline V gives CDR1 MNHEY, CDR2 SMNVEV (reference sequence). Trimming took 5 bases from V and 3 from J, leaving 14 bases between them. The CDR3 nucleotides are TGTGCCAGCAGTCACCCCCAGGGTGATGGGGCCAACGTCCTGACTTTC. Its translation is CASSHPQGDGANVLTF.

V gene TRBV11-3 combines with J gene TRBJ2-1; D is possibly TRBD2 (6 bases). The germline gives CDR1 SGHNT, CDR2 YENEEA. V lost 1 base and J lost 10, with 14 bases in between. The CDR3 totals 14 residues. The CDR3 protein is CASSLVRGGTEQFF. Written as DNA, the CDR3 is TGTGCCAGCAGCTTAGTTAGGGGCGGGACGGAGCAGTTCTTC.

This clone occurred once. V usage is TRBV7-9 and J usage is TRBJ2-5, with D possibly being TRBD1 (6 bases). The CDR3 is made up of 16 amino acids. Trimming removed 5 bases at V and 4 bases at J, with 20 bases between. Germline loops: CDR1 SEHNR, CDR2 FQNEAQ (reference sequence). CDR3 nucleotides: TGTGCCAGCAGCCCGGGGCAGGGGAAGTTGAGAGAGACCCAGTACTTC. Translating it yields CASSPGQGKLRETQYF. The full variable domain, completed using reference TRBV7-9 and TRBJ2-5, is DTGVSQNPRHKITKRGQNVTFRCDPISEHNRLYWYRQTLGQGPEFLTYFQNEAQLEKSRLLSDRFSAERPKGSFSTLEIQRTEQGDSAMYLCASSPGQGKLRETQYFGPGTRLLVL.

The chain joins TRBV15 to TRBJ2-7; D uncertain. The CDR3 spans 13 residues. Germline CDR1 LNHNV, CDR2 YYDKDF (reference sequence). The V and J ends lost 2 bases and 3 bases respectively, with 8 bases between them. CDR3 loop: CATSRTRVYEQYF. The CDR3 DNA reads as TGTGCCACCAGCAGAACCCGGGTCTACGAGCAGTACTTC.

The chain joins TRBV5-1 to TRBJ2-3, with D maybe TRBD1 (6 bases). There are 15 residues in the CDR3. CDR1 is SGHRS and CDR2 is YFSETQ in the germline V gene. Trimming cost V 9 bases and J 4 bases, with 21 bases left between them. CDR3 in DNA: TGCGCCAACCCCGTCCGGGGACATCCCGCAGATACGCAGTATTTT. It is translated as CANPVRGHPADTQYF.

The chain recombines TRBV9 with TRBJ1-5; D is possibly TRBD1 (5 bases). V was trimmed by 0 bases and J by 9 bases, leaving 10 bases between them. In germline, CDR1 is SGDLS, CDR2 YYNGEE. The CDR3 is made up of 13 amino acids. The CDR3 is CASSVDSGGPQHF. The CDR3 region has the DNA TGTGCCAGCAGCGTAGATTCGGGGGGGCCCCAGCATTTT.

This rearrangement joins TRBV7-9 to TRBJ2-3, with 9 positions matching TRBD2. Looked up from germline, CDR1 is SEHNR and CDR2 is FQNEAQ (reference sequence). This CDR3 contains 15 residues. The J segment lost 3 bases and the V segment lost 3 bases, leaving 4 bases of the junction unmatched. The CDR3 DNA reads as TGTGCCAGCAGCTTGGCGGGAGGGCCAACAGATACGCAGTATTTT. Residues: CASSLAGGPTDTQYF.

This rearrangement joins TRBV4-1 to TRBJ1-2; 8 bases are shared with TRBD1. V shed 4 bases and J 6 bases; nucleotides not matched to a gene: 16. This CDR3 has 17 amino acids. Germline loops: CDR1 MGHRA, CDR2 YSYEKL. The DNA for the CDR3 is TGCGCCAGCAGCCTCGGGGGGAGGGGTCGCAGGGGGCATGGCTACACCTTC. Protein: CASSLGGRGRRGHGYTF.

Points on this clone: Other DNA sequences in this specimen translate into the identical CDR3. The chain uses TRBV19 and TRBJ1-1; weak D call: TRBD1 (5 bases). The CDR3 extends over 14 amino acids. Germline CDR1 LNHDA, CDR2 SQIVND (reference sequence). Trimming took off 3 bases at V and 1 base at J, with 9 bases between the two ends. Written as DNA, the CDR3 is TGTGCCAGTAGTATCGACGGGGGGAACACTGAAGCTTTCTTT. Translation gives CASSIDGGNTEAFF.

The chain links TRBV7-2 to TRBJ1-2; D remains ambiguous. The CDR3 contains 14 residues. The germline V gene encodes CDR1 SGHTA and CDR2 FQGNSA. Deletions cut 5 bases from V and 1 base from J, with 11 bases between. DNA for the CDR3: TGTGCCAGCAGCCGCGAGGTTTTTAACTATGGCTACACCTTC. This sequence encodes CASSREVFNYGYTF.

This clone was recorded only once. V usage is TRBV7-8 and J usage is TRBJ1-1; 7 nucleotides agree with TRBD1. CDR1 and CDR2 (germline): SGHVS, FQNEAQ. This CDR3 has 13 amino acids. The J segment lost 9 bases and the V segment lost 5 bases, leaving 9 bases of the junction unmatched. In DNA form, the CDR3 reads TGTGCCAGCAGCCCCAGGACAGGATTTAAAGCTTTCTTT. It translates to CASSPRTGFKAFF.

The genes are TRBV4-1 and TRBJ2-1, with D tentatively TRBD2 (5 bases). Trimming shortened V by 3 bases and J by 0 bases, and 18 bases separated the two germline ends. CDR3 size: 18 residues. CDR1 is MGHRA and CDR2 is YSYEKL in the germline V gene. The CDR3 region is CASSQGSTGVSSYNEQFF. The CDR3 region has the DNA TGCGCCAGCAGCCAGGGGAGTACGGGCGTTAGCTCCTACAATGAGCAGTTCTTC.

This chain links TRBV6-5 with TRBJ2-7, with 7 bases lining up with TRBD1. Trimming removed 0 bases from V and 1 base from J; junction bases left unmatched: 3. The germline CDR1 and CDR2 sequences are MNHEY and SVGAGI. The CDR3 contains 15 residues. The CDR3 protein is CASSYSGTASYEQYF. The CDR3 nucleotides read TGTGCCAGCAGTTACTCCGGGACAGCGTCCTACGAGCAGTACTTC.

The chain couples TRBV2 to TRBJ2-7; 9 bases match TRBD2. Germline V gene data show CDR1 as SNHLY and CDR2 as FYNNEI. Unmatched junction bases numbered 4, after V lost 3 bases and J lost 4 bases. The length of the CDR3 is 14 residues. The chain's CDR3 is CASSETSGTYEQYF. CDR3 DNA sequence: TGTGCCAGCAGTGAGACTAGCGGTACTTACGAGCAGTACTTC.

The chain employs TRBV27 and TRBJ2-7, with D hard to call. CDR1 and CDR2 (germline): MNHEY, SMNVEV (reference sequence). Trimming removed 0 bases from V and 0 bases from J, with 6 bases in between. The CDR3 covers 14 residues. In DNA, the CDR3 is TGTGCCAGCAGTTTATCCACAAACTCCTACGAGCAGTACTTC. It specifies CASSLSTNSYEQYF.

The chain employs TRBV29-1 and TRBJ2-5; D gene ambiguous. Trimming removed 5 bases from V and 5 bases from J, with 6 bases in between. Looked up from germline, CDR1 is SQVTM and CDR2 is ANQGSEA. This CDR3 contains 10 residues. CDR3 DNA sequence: TGCAGCGTTATCTACGAGACCCAGTACTTC. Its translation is CSVIYETQYF.

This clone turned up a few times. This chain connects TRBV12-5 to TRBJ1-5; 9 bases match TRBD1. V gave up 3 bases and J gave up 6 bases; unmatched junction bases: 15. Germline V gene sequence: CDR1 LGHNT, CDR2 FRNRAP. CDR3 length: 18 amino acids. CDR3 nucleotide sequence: TGTGCTAGTGGTTTTACCCCGGGCATGGCACAGGGGGCTCAGCCCCAGCATTTT. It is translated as CASGFTPGMAQGAQPQHF.

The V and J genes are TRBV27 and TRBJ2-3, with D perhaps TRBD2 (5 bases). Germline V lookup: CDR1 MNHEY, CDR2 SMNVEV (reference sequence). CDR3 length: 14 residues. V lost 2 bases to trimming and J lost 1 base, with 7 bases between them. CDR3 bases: TGTGCCAGCAGTTTAGTGAGGGGCACAGATACGCAGTATTTT. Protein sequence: CASSLVRGTDTQYF.

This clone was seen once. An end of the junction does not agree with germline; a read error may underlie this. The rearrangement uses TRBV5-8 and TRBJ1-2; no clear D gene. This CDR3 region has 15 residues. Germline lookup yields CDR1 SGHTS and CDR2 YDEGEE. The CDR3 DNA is TGTGCCAGCACCTTGGAGTTTGGCGGCCCCTATGGCTACACCTTC. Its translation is CASTLEFGGPYGYTF.